This TCR beta chain was identified in a study of cytomegalovirus exposure and HLA in healthy donors. The V gene's germline CDR1 is MDHEN and CDR2 SYDVKM. The germline V and J ends were trimmed by 6 bases and 6 bases, with 17 bases remaining between them. The CDR3 consists of 14 residues. The study ran its PCR with 60 Vbeta and 13 Jbeta primers. The data were produced by immunoSEQ multiplex PCR, yet TCRdb's version contains in-frame clones alone and is incomplete. The sample carries approximately 100,000 clones, 85% recorded once. The chain employs TRBV28 and TRBJ1-1; D is unclear. Specimen: PBMCs. This sequence originates from a man aged 35 to 55 in good health and CMV-seropositive. The chain's CDR3 is CASRPIRGLAEAFF. In nucleotides, the CDR3 is TGTGCCAGCAGGCCCATCCGAGGGCTGGCTGAAGCTTTCTTT. Supplemented by reference TRBV28 and TRBJ1-1, the full variable domain reads DVKVTQSSRYLVKRTGEKVFLECVQDMDHENMFWYRQDPGLGLRLIYFSYDVKMKEKGDIPEGYSVSREKKERFSLILESASTNQTSMYLCASRPIRGLAEAFFGQGTRLTVV.